This TCR beta chain was recorded in a study of beta chain features in type 1 diabetes. Study-wide background: All samples combined gave roughly 100,000,000 sorted cells for examination.

The isolated RNA, all of it, was reverse transcribed, so expressed TCRB transcripts were what got sequenced. Clones were read by immunoSEQ multiplex PCR, and TCRdb kept only the in-frame ones, dropping some. The repertoire holds around 140,000 clones, with around 8.8% as singletons. V shed 1 base and J shed 0 bases, with 6 bases lying between them. CDR1 is LGHNA and CDR2 is YNFKEQ in the germline V gene. The CDR3 runs to 14 residues. Study findings and constraints: All four CD4+ subsets from Type 1 diabetes patients carried moderately but significantly shorter TCRB CDR3s. Reads derived from cDNA could over-represent cells showing high TCR expression. A closer apparent resemblance between naive, central memory and Treg TCRB repertoires was seen in patients than in healthy donors.

This clone was seen a handful of times. The antigen remains undetermined. The rearrangement uses TRBV4-2 and TRBJ1-1; D unclear. This sequence originates from a man in his thirties or forties with type 1 diabetes. Sequenced material: central memory CD4+ T cells from blood. As DNA, the CDR3 is TGTGCCAGCAGCCAAGTCCCCATGAACACTGAAGCTTTCTTT. Protein: CASSQVPMNTEAFF.